This TCR beta chain was sequenced for a study of cytomegalovirus exposure and HLA in healthy donors. Findings and caveats of the study: An Asian-associated ancestry cluster reportedly showed fewer N-insertions than the approximately 690-donor mean in a later analysis. A likely sequencing artifact accounted for one observed cluster of highly shared sequence variants. Apparent HLA restriction characterized most CMV-associated TCR beta chains in a later analysis.

Trimming stripped 1 base from V and 4 bases from J, with 13 bases between. CDR1 is MNHEY, CDR2 SMNVEV, per germline (reference sequence). The CDR3 is 15 amino acids. PCR was performed using 60 Vbeta and 13 Jbeta primers. Measured with immunoSEQ multiplex PCR; TCRdb has only the in-frame clones, and not every one. The top ten clones hold about an eighth of a sample with 72,000 or so clones, 70% to 85% of them seen once. Remarks on this clone: The antigen is unknown.

Sequencing used PBMCs. The rearrangement links TRBV27 to TRBJ1-2; D is uncertain. This receptor was obtained from a human donor in good health. The CDR3 nucleotides are TGTGCCAGCAGTTTATTCCCCGGACGGGGCTATGGCTACACCTTC. Its protein is CASSLFPGRGYGYTF.